This record concerns one T cell receptor (beta chain) sequence. This sample was taken from a study of T-cell reconstitution after alpha-beta-depleted transplantation in children. The trim removed 3 bases at V and 2 bases at J, leaving 4 bases unmatched. The CDR3 loop spans 15 amino acids. Germline V gives CDR1 SQVTM, CDR2 ANQGSEA. Researchers prepared the TCRbeta library using unique molecular identifiers, the study reports. TCRdb ran MiXCR on the PCR reads and lists one entry per CDR3 protein. Of approximately 420,000 distinct CDR3 sequences in the sample, approximately 10% were seen once. This chain links TRBV29-1 with TRBJ2-3; 11 bases are shared with TRBD2. Here the sequenced sample was PBMCs from the stem cell graft donor, taken from the stem cell graft. This TCR was sampled from a human donor who donated a stem cell graft to a child with acute myeloid leukemia. DNA for the CDR3: TGCAGCGTTGAGACTAGCGGGGCATCCACAGATACGCAGTATTTT. This codes for CSVETSGASTDTQYF.